Listed here are 21 T cell receptor beta chains from one sample, sequenced in a study of blood T cell repertoires in COVID-19. Assay: immunoSEQ multiplex PCR; the TCRdb copy retains only in-frame clones and omits some. The sample holds roughly 260,000 clones, roughly nine tenths seen once. Sequencing was performed on PBMCs or T cells enriched from blood (not recorded which). The receptors were gathered from a human donor in a cohort exposed to, infected with or recovered from COVID-19 (not recorded which). The donor label of this sample is uncertain.

The V call is TRBV10-3, the J call TRBJ2-3; D perhaps matches TRBD2 (5 bases). The CDR3 runs to 13 residues. Germline CDR1 ENHRY, CDR2 SYGVKD. The V and J ends lost 9 bases and 0 bases respectively, with 10 bases between them. This CDR3 reads CAITGESTDTQYF. As DNA, the CDR3 is TGTGCCATTACCGGGGAAAGCACAGATACGCAGTATTTT.

The chain combines TRBV19 with TRBJ1-2, with D unresolved. The CDR3 is 13 amino acids. Germline CDR1 LNHDA, CDR2 SQIVND (reference sequence). V lost 3 bases to trimming and J lost 4 bases, with 9 bases between them. DNA for the CDR3: TGTGCCAGTAGTATCACAGCCACCTATGGCTACACCTTC. As protein: CASSITATYGYTF.

This chain connects TRBV21-1 to TRBJ1-5; the table's D gene call, TRBD1, was not cross checked with the DNA. TRBV21-1 is a recognized pseudogene. The length of the CDR3 is 14 residues. DNA for the CDR3: TGTGACTGCCGTAGCAGGGCGAGCAATCAGCCCCAGCATTTT. This encodes CDCRSRASNQPQHF.

This clone was recorded a few times. The chain is built from TRBV4-3 and TRBJ2-7, with D possibly TRBD1 on 5 matching bases. The CDR3 is 16 amino acids. Germline lookup yields CDR1 LGHNA and CDR2 YSLEER. Trimming removed 0 bases from V and 7 bases from J, with 19 bases in between. The CDR3 sequence is CASSQDHAGPSWEQYF. The CDR3 DNA reads TGCGCCAGCAGCCAAGATCATGCAGGGCCTTCGTGGGAGCAGTACTTC.

The J gene is TRBJ1-3, the V gene TRBV15; the match to TRBD1 covers 7 bases. This CDR3 region has 16 residues. V lost 2 bases, J lost 3 bases, and 7 bases stayed unmatched. Germline V lookup: CDR1 LNHNV, CDR2 YYDKDF (reference sequence). CDR3 residues: CATSRLRGQDGNTIYF. The CDR3 DNA reads as TGTGCCACCAGCAGACTCCGAGGACAGGATGGAAACACCATATATTTT.

The chain uses TRBV30 and TRBJ1-1; D is ambiguous. Trimming cost V 0 bases and J 2 bases, with 13 bases left between them. This CDR3 has 15 amino acids. Germline V CDR1 and CDR2: GTSNPN, SVGIG (reference sequence). The CDR3 nucleotides are TGTGCCTGGAGTGTACCGGAACGGGGTAACACTGAAGCTTTCTTT. Residues: CAWSVPERGNTEAFF.

This sequence joins TRBV28 and TRBJ1-4, with no clear D. Deletions cut 6 bases from V and 7 bases from J, with 18 bases between. The CDR3 contains 15 residues. Germline-derived CDR1 and CDR2 are MDHEN and SYDVKM. CDR3 protein: CASRFRDFNGEKLFF. The CDR3 nucleotides are TGTGCCAGCAGATTCCGGGATTTCAACGGTGAAAAACTGTTTTTT. The full variable domain, in which reference TRBV28 and TRBJ1-4 provide the parts outside the CDR3, is DVKVTQSSRYLVKRTGEKVFLECVQDMDHENMFWYRQDPGLGLRLIYFSYDVKMKEKGDIPEGYSVSREKKERFSLILESASTNQTSMYLCASRFRDFNGEKLFFGSGTQLSVL.

V usage is TRBV27 and J usage is TRBJ1-1, with TRBD1 matching 8 bases. The CDR3 extends over 11 amino acids. Germline lookup yields CDR1 MNHEY and CDR2 SMNVEV (reference sequence). V lost 8 bases to trimming and J lost 9 bases; unmatched junction nucleotides: 5. DNA for the CDR3: TGTGCCAGCTCACAGGGGGGCAAAGCTTTCTTT. Its protein is CASSQGGKAFF.

This chain connects TRBV4-3 to TRBJ1-6; D not resolved. V was pared by 0 bases and J by 0 bases, with 12 bases between. Germline lookup yields CDR1 LGHNA and CDR2 YSLEER. The length of the CDR3 is 18 residues. CDR3 DNA sequence: TGCGCCAGCAGCCAAGAGGAGGCGAGGAGCTCCTATAATTCACCCCTCCACTTT. This codes for CASSQEEARSSYNSPLHF.

The chain is built from TRBV7-3 and TRBJ2-1; 7 bases map to TRBD1. CDR1 is SGHTA and CDR2 is FQGTGA in the germline V gene. The length of the CDR3 is 15 residues. V shed 5 bases, J shed 4 bases, and the junction held 8 bases outside the gene matches. The CDR3 region has the DNA TGTGCCAGCAGCCAGTCCCCGGGACAGTACAATGAGCAGTTCTTC. Translated: CASSQSPGQYNEQFF.

The chain carries TRBV5-4 and TRBJ2-7; D is ambiguous. Germline CDR1 SGHNT, CDR2 YYREEE (reference sequence). The CDR3 spans 11 residues. The ends were cut back, 4 bases at V and 6 bases at J, with 8 bases in the middle. CDR3: CASSPASEQYF. In DNA, the CDR3 is TGTGCCAGCAGCCCCGCTAGCGAGCAGTACTTC.

The chain carries TRBV11-3 and TRBJ2-7; D is uncertain. V was shortened by 0 bases and J by 0 bases, with 6 bases between the two germline ends. CDR1 SGHNT and CDR2 YENEEA come from the germline V gene. There are 14 residues in the CDR3. CDR3 DNA sequence: TGTGCCAGCAGCTTAGATCGGAGCTCCTACGAGCAGTACTTC. Encoded protein: CASSLDRSSYEQYF.

The chain links TRBV7-9 to TRBJ1-1; maybe TRBD1 (6 bases). This CDR3 is built from 15 residues. CDR1 and CDR2 from the germline V gene are SEHNR and FQNEAQ (reference sequence). V lost 3 bases, J lost 4 bases, and 15 bases lay in between. CDR3 residues: CASSLAQGAGTEAFF. CDR3 nucleotide sequence: TGTGCCAGCAGCTTGGCACAGGGCGCGGGCACTGAAGCTTTCTTT. The complete variable domain, with remaining parts taken from reference TRBV7-9 and TRBJ1-1, reads DTGVSQNPRHKITKRGQNVTFRCDPISEHNRLYWYRQTLGQGPEFLTYFQNEAQLEKSRLLSDRFSAERPKGSFSTLEIQRTEQGDSAMYLCASSLAQGAGTEAFFGQGTRLTVV.

This chain links TRBV7-7 with TRBJ2-5, with 12 bases identical to TRBD2. CDR1 SSHAT and CDR2 FNYEAQ come from the germline V gene (reference sequence). The V segment lost 5 bases and the J segment 1 base; nucleotides outside the gene matches: 5. CDR3 length: 16 residues. The CDR3 reads CASSPGLAGFQETQYF. CDR3 nucleotide sequence: TGTGCCAGCAGCCCAGGACTAGCGGGGTTCCAAGAGACCCAGTACTTC. The variable domain in full, completed from reference TRBV7-7 and TRBJ2-5, reads GAGVSQSPRYKVTKRGQDVTLRCDPISSHATLYWYQQALGQGPEFLTYFNYEAQPDKSGLPSDRFSAERPEGSISTLTIQRTEQRDSAMYRCASSPGLAGFQETQYFGPGTRLLVL.

V gene TRBV2 combines with J gene TRBJ2-3, with D uncertain. The CDR3 has 17 residues. With 7 bases removed from V and 1 base from J, the gap between germline ends came to 21 bases. CDR1 SNHLY and CDR2 FYNNEI come from the germline V gene. This chain's CDR3 is CASTLEVAGIGTDTQYF. The CDR3 nucleotides are TGTGCCAGCACCCTTGAGGTTGCTGGTATAGGCACAGATACGCAGTATTTT.

The chain uses TRBV4-2 and TRBJ2-5; TRBD2 aligns across 11 bases. The germline V gene encodes CDR1 LGHNA and CDR2 YNFKEQ. V gave up 0 bases and J gave up 4 bases; unmatched junction bases: 1. CDR3 length equals 15 residues. This CDR3 reads CASSQELAGGETQYF. CDR3 nucleotide sequence: TGTGCCAGCAGCCAAGAGCTAGCGGGGGGAGAGACCCAGTACTTC.

The chain uses TRBV19 and TRBJ1-2, with 12 bases aligning to TRBD1. Germline trimming cut 5 bases from V and 3 bases from J; bases unmatched to any gene: 10. Germline V gene data show CDR1 as LNHDA and CDR2 as SQIVND (reference sequence). The length of the CDR3 is 17 residues. CDR3 DNA sequence: TGTGCCAGTAGTTTCCGGGACAGGGGGCGCAGAGACTATGGCTACACCTTC. Protein product: CASSFRDRGRRDYGYTF.

The chain employs TRBV5-8 and TRBJ1-2; D may be TRBD1 (5 bases). This CDR3 is built from 14 residues. V was trimmed by 3 bases and J by 2 bases, leaving 11 bases between them. Germline assignment: CDR1 SGHTS and CDR2 YDEGEE. CDR3 residues: CASSSGGLNYGYTF. The CDR3 DNA reads TGTGCCAGCAGCTCGGGGGGACTAAACTATGGCTACACCTTC.

The chain recombines TRBV5-1 with TRBJ2-3, with D unclear. This CDR3 spans 14 amino acids. Trimming took off 0 bases at V and 2 bases at J, with 7 bases between the two ends. Germline V CDR1 and CDR2: SGHRS, YFSETQ. CDR3 residues: CASSLGQSTDTQYF. The CDR3 region has the DNA TGCGCCAGCAGCTTGGGCCAGTCCACAGATACGCAGTATTTT.

The chain joins TRBV7-9 to TRBJ1-1; 8 positions agree with TRBD1. Unmatched junction bases numbered 7, after V lost 5 bases and J lost 11 bases. Germline assignment: CDR1 SEHNR and CDR2 FQNEAQ (reference sequence). This CDR3 comprises 12 residues. CDR3 amino acids: CASSPLTGDAFF. CDR3 nucleotides: TGTGCCAGCAGCCCCCTGACAGGGGACGCTTTCTTT.

The chain carries TRBV6-7 and TRBJ1-2; the match to TRBD1 covers 7 bases. TRBV6-7 falls under the ORF class, with uncertain function. V lost 3 bases and J lost 4; bases outside the gene matches: 8. CDR3 length equals 15 residues. CDR3 residues: CASSYGQAGFYGYTF. The CDR3, as DNA: TGTGCCAGCAGTTATGGACAGGCGGGATTCTATGGCTACACCTTC.